This TCR beta chain was observed in a study of naive and memory T cell subsets. Study findings and constraints: TCR transcript changes with activation or differentiation may affect this RNA method.

The library had UMIs added by 3' ligation of an oligonucleotide to TCR cDNA. Adult healthy volunteers gave 2.5 ml peripheral blood for whole-blood RNA. Cells were not sorted; total RNA input targeted 1 to 1000 ng. This clonotype was seen ten or more times. Its antigen is unidentified. Trimming pared 5 bases from V and 2 bases from J, leaving 12 bases between. The CDR3 runs 14 residues. Germline V gene sequence: CDR1 SGHVS, CDR2 FNYEAQ. The SP2 primer and nested alpha and beta constant region primers amplified ligated cDNA in four rounds. For blood and skin samples, reverse transcription used TCR alpha and beta constant primers. TCRdb processed the 5' RACE reads anew with MiXCR; each CDR3 protein has one entry. The table has approximately 58,000 distinct CDR3 sequences, roughly 7% seen once.

The source of this sequence is a male donor in good health. The V gene is TRBV7-6, the J gene TRBJ1-1; D unclear. CDR3 sequence reads: CASSPRGVNTEAFF. In DNA form, the CDR3 reads TGTGCCAGCAGCCCGCGCGGAGTAAACACTGAAGCTTTCTTT.